This T cell receptor beta chain is from a study of patients and donors after allogeneic stem cell transplantation. This clonotype turned up a few times. MiXCR was run by TCRdb on the RT-PCR reads, yielding one entry per CDR3 protein. This table has 920,000 or so distinct CDR3 sequences, about a sixth appearing once. CDR3 size: 14 residues. Germline V gene data show CDR1 as LNHNV and CDR2 as YYDKDF (reference sequence). V was clipped by 3 bases and J by 5 bases; unmatched bases: 6. The sequenced sample consisted of blood, either unsorted or a sorted T cell fraction (not recorded which). J is TRBJ1-1 and V is TRBV15, with 7 nucleotides matching TRBD1. This clonotype was sampled from a human donor who was either an allogeneic HSCT recipient or a stem cell or donor lymphocyte infusion donor (not recorded which). It is not recorded whose cells these are; they may come from a transplant donor. The CDR3: CATSSQGGGTEAFF. For the CDR3, the DNA is TGTGCCACCAGCAGTCAGGGGGGGGGGACTGAAGCTTTCTTT. Complete variable domain (other parts from reference TRBV15 and TRBJ1-1): DAMVIQNPRYQVTQFGKPVTLSCSQTLNHNVMYWYQQKSSQAPKLLFHYYDKDFNNEADTPDNFQSRRPNTSFCFLDIRSPGLGDTAMYLCATSSQGGGTEAFFGQGTRLTVV.